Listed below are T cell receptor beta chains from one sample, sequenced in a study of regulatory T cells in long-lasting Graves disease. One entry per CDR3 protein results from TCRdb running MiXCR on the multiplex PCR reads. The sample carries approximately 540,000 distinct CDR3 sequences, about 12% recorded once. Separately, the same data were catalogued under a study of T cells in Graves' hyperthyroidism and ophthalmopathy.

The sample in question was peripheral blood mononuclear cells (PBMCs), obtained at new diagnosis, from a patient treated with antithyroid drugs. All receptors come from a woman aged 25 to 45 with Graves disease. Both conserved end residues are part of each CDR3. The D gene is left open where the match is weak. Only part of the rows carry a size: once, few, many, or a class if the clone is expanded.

CASSDSTGQGADTQYF	TRBJ2-3	TRBV6-4	-	TRBD1
CASSQEAPGTPLYNEQFF	TRBJ2-1	TRBV4-1	-	-
CASSFDPGQQETQYF	TRBJ2-5	TRBV28	many	-
CASSYSGLGEPQHF	TRBJ1-5	TRBV6-5	-	-
CASTQAGGTYEQYF	TRBJ2-7	TRBV6-1	-	TRBD2
CASSLALILPGVRGTNEKLFF	TRBJ1-4	TRBV11-2	few	-
CASSARDRVGEQFF	TRBJ2-1	TRBV7-2	many	TRBD1
CASSERMTGRRFGNTIYF	TRBJ1-3	TRBV11-2	many	TRBD1
CASSQAPGQKNTGELFF	TRBJ2-2	TRBV3-1	many	-
CATQGLAGFSYNEQFF	TRBJ2-1	TRBV27	many	TRBD2
CATSGENSPLHF	TRBJ1-6	TRBV15	many	-
CASSLTSRLAGDNEQFF	TRBJ2-1	TRBV28	many	TRBD2
CASSSPRGGGQPQHF	TRBJ1-5	TRBV7-9	-	-
CASSEARHGRLNTEAFF	TRBJ1-1	TRBV6-1	many	-
CASSVAGQANTEAFF	TRBJ1-1	TRBV9	few	TRBD1
CSVQGTASTDTQYF	TRBJ2-3	TRBV29-1	many	-
CASSLALRGESYNEQFF	TRBJ2-1	TRBV7-9	many	TRBD2
CASTKQESSYEQYF	TRBJ2-7	TRBV28	many	-
CSARDAGGRYNEQFF	TRBJ2-1	TRBV20-1	many	TRBD2
CASSARSRVQETQYF	TRBJ2-5	TRBV5-4	-	-
CASSEVIAPGELFF	TRBJ2-2	TRBV25-1	-	-
CASSPPEIRNEQFF	TRBJ2-1	TRBV18	few	-
CSARDQGPREGFIQPQHF	TRBJ1-5	TRBV20-1	many	-
CATRSGGASNQPQHF	TRBJ1-5	TRBV27	many	-
CASSLWGTGYEQYF	TRBJ2-7	TRBV28	many	TRBD1
CASTTNRGLGQPQHF	TRBJ1-5	TRBV2	many	TRBD1
CASSPGQDFYGYTF	TRBJ1-2	TRBV18	many	TRBD1
CASSEGGALRGEQFF	TRBJ2-1	TRBV5-1	many	-
CASSLALGVDDTEAFF	TRBJ1-1	TRBV5-1	-	-
CASSRDTNYEQYF	TRBJ2-7	TRBV6-1	few	-
CSATTRDRGYSNQPQHF	TRBJ1-5	TRBV20-1	many	TRBD1
CASSHHRGDSSYEQYF	TRBJ2-7	TRBV28	many	-
CASSLTSGRTYEQYF	TRBJ2-7	TRBV27	many	TRBD2
CATSDFGGTSGSTDTQYF	TRBJ2-3	TRBV24-1	many	TRBD2
CASSNRDSYTDTQYF	TRBJ2-3	TRBV14	-	TRBD1
CASSVQGRGGYTF	TRBJ1-2	TRBV6-1	many	-
CASSDGQVMADTQYF	TRBJ2-3	TRBV6-1	-	TRBD1
CASSLRPPAPSYNEQFF	TRBJ2-1	TRBV27	many	-
CSVIRTMNTEAFF	TRBJ1-1	TRBV29-1	many	-
CASSIFRRNEQYF	TRBJ2-7	TRBV13	-	-
CASSGTGYDEQFF	TRBJ2-1	TRBV7-3	many	-
CASSPEASSTDTQYF	TRBJ2-3	TRBV11-3	many	-
CATSTSGELFF	TRBJ2-2	TRBV15	many	-
CASSDREYYGYTF	TRBJ1-2	TRBV25-1	many	-
CSVRGRRDTGELFF	TRBJ2-2	TRBV29-1	-	-
CASSRTSGRFSSYNEQFF	TRBJ2-1	TRBV11-2	many	TRBD2
CASSFPGTSYEQYF	TRBJ2-7	TRBV12-3/TRBV12-4	many	-